These T cell receptor beta chains were read from a single sample in a study of T cell responses to AZD1222 COVID-19 vaccine. Data came from immunoSEQ multiplex PCR; TCRdb stores just in-frame clones and leaves some out. The sample carries 100,000 to 150,000 clones, around 87% recorded once. The sample consisted of peripheral blood, taken on day 0 of AZD1222 vaccination. The receptors originated from an adult in good health. Both conserved end residues are part of each CDR3. The D gene is left open where the match is weak. Some rows have no size entry. The others give once, few or many, or a class for an expanded clone.

d_gene: -
v_gene: TRBV7-2
j_gene: TRBJ2-2
abundance: -
CDR3aa: CASSSKVIGELFF
CDR3nt: TGTGCCAGCAGCTCCAAAGTTATAGGGGAGCTGTTTTTT

d_gene: -
v_gene: TRBV19
j_gene: TRBJ1-5
abundance: few
CDR3aa: CASSIIRLLVNQPQHF
CDR3nt: TGTGCCAGTAGTATAATCCGGCTTTTAGTGAATCAGCCCCAGCATTTT

d_gene: TRBD2
v_gene: TRBV9
j_gene: TRBJ2-7
abundance: -
CDR3aa: CASSVGSGGSYEQYF
CDR3nt: TGTGCCAGCAGCGTAGGCAGCGGGGGTAGCTACGAGCAGTACTTC

d_gene: -
v_gene: TRBV18
j_gene: TRBJ2-1
abundance: -
CDR3aa: CASSPAPPQTDNEQFF
CDR3nt: TGTGCCAGCTCACCGGCCCCTCCCCAGACTGACAATGAGCAGTTCTTC

d_gene: TRBD1
v_gene: TRBV6-5
j_gene: TRBJ2-7
abundance: -
CDR3aa: CASSRRTGSPYEQYF
CDR3nt: TGTGCCAGCAGTCGTAGGACAGGGTCACCCTACGAGCAGTACTTC

d_gene: TRBD2
v_gene: TRBV11-2
j_gene: TRBJ2-3
abundance: -
CDR3aa: CASSPSGRSDTQYF
CDR3nt: TGTGCCAGCAGCCCTAGCGGGAGATCAGATACGCAGTATTTT

d_gene: -
v_gene: TRBV7-9
j_gene: TRBJ1-2
abundance: -
CDR3aa: CASSLAPTSYGYTF
CDR3nt: TGTGCCAGCAGCTTAGCCCCGACAAGCTATGGCTACACCTTC

d_gene: -
v_gene: TRBV5-1
j_gene: TRBJ2-5
abundance: -
CDR3aa: CASSLGPGLEETQYF
CDR3nt: TGCGCCAGCAGCTTGGGGCCGGGGCTGGAGGAGACCCAGTACTTC

d_gene: TRBD1
v_gene: TRBV5-1
j_gene: TRBJ2-7
abundance: once
CDR3aa: CASSPGGTYEQYF
CDR3nt: TGCGCCAGCAGTCCAGGGGGCACTTACGAGCAGTACTTC

d_gene: -
v_gene: TRBV3-1/TRBV3-2
j_gene: TRBJ2-7
abundance: -
CDR3aa: CASSQDLSHEQYF
CDR3nt: TGTGCCAGCAGCCAAGATCTTAGCCACGAGCAGTACTTC

d_gene: -
v_gene: TRBV5-1
j_gene: TRBJ2-5
abundance: -
CDR3aa: CASSVLGQETQYF
CDR3nt: TGCGCCAGCAGCGTCCTGGGGCAAGAGACCCAGTACTTC

d_gene: TRBD1
v_gene: TRBV7-7
j_gene: TRBJ2-5
abundance: -
CDR3aa: CASSEDRGQETQYF
CDR3nt: TGTGCTAGCAGCGAGGACAGGGGGCAGGAGACCCAGTACTTC

d_gene: TRBD1
v_gene: TRBV19
j_gene: TRBJ1-5
abundance: -
CDR3aa: CASSIRTGWRQPQHF
CDR3nt: TGTGCCAGTAGTATACGGACAGGGTGGCGGCAGCCCCAGCATTTT

d_gene: -
v_gene: TRBV9
j_gene: TRBJ2-1
abundance: -
CDR3aa: CASSVSGGSYNEQFF
CDR3nt: TGTGCCAGCAGCGTATCCGGGGGCTCCTACAATGAGCAGTTCTTC

d_gene: -
v_gene: TRBV2
j_gene: TRBJ1-5
abundance: -
CDR3aa: CASSEGWGGNQPQHF
CDR3nt: TGTGCCAGCAGTGAAGGGTGGGGCGGCAATCAGCCCCAGCATTTT

d_gene: TRBD1
v_gene: TRBV5-3
j_gene: TRBJ2-5
abundance: -
CDR3aa: CARSHRGQTQYF
CDR3nt: TGTGCCAGAAGCCACAGGGGACAGACCCAGTACTTC

d_gene: -
v_gene: TRBV19
j_gene: TRBJ1-4
abundance: -
CDR3aa: CASALTATNEKLFF
CDR3nt: TGTGCCAGCGCCTTGACTGCAACTAATGAAAAACTGTTTTTT

d_gene: TRBD2
v_gene: TRBV9
j_gene: TRBJ2-7
abundance: few
CDR3aa: CASSGLAGEQYF
CDR3nt: TGTGCCAGCAGCGGACTAGCGGGTGAGCAGTACTTC

d_gene: -
v_gene: TRBV24-1
j_gene: TRBJ2-3
abundance: -
CDR3aa: CATSDRADLETQYF
CDR3nt: TGTGCCACCAGTGACCGGGCCGACCTCGAAACGCAGTATTTT

d_gene: -
v_gene: TRBV6-2/TRBV6-3
j_gene: TRBJ1-1
abundance: -
CDR3aa: CASSYPGGARWTEAFF
CDR3nt: TGTGCCAGCAGTTACCCGGGGGGGGCGCGCTGGACTGAAGCTTTCTTT

d_gene: TRBD2
v_gene: TRBV7-8
j_gene: TRBJ2-1
abundance: -
CDR3aa: CASSLISGGSQYNEQFF
CDR3nt: TGTGCCAGCAGCTTAATCTCAGGCGGGAGTCAATACAATGAGCAGTTCTTC

d_gene: -
v_gene: TRBV6-5
j_gene: TRBJ1-6
abundance: -
CDR3aa: CASSRLQGSNSPLHF
CDR3nt: TGTGCCAGCAGTCGTTTACAGGGTTCGAATTCACCCCTCCACTTT

d_gene: -
v_gene: TRBV11-2
j_gene: TRBJ2-7
abundance: -
CDR3aa: CASSSPGSPGEQYF
CDR3nt: TGTGCCAGCAGCTCCCCCGGCTCACCGGGGGAGCAGTACTTC

d_gene: TRBD1
v_gene: TRBV10-3
j_gene: TRBJ1-4
abundance: -
CDR3aa: CAIGQGNEKLFF
CDR3nt: TGTGCCATCGGACAGGGTAATGAAAAACTGTTTTTT

d_gene: TRBD2
v_gene: TRBV7-6
j_gene: TRBJ2-7
abundance: -
CDR3aa: CASSSGTSDYEQYF
CDR3nt: TGTGCCAGCAGCTCCGGGACTAGCGACTACGAGCAGTACTTC

d_gene: -
v_gene: TRBV2
j_gene: TRBJ2-2
abundance: -
CDR3aa: CASSGRLNTGELFF
CDR3nt: TGTGCCAGCAGTGGGAGACTTAACACCGGGGAGCTGTTTTTT

d_gene: -
v_gene: TRBV5-4
j_gene: TRBJ2-1
abundance: -
CDR3aa: CASSSLTSSYNEQFF
CDR3nt: TGTGCCAGCAGCTCACTGACAAGCTCCTACAATGAGCAGTTCTTC

d_gene: TRBD2
v_gene: TRBV11-2
j_gene: TRBJ2-3
abundance: -
CDR3aa: CASGEGYSTDTQYF
CDR3nt: TGTGCCAGCGGGGAGGGGTATAGCACAGATACGCAGTATTTT

d_gene: -
v_gene: TRBV3-1/TRBV3-2
j_gene: TRBJ2-1
abundance: -
CDR3aa: CASSRLGSYNEQFF
CDR3nt: TGTGCCAGCAGCCGACTGGGCTCCTACAATGAGCAGTTCTTC

d_gene: TRBD1
v_gene: TRBV3-1/TRBV3-2
j_gene: TRBJ2-5
abundance: -
CDR3aa: CASSPDRVETQYF
CDR3nt: TGTGCCAGCAGCCCGGACAGGGTCGAGACCCAGTACTTC

d_gene: TRBD1
v_gene: TRBV7-2
j_gene: TRBJ2-2
abundance: -
CDR3aa: CASSRGQGNTGELFF
CDR3nt: TGTGCCAGCAGTCGCGGACAGGGGAACACCGGGGAGCTGTTTTTT

d_gene: -
v_gene: TRBV28
j_gene: TRBJ2-1
abundance: -
CDR3aa: CASGEQFF
CDR3nt: TGTGCCAGCGGTGAGCAGTTCTTC